The clone carrying this T cell receptor beta chain was detected many times. The antigen is unknown. Time point in this sample: longitudinal time-point 2. With 10-nucleotide random UMIs, 5'RACE was used to make the cDNA. TCRdb ran MiXCR on the 5' RACE reads and lists one entry per CDR3 protein. This sample has some 87,000 distinct CDR3 sequences; 4.5% to 7.5% occur once, and the top ten carry 7.9%. These data belong to a study of neurological immune-mediated disorders. Findings and limits, study-wide: With the multiple sclerosis repertoire cluster, none of the clinical or MRI features showed an association. No sharing of CDR3 amino acid sequences was observed among expanded clones across subjects, suggesting private repertoires in all groups.

The sample was PBMCs. The clonotype originates from a woman between 55 and 75 years old with multiple sclerosis.

The CDR3 region is CASSLASGGADHF. The CDR3 DNA reads TGTGCCAGCAGTTTAGCTTCTGGGGGGGCGGACCATTTT. The chain joins TRBV12-3 or TRBV12-4 to TRBJ1-5, with a weak D call TRBD1 (6 bases). This CDR3 has 13 amino acids. The ends were cut back, 0 bases at V and 16 bases at J, with 16 bases in the middle.